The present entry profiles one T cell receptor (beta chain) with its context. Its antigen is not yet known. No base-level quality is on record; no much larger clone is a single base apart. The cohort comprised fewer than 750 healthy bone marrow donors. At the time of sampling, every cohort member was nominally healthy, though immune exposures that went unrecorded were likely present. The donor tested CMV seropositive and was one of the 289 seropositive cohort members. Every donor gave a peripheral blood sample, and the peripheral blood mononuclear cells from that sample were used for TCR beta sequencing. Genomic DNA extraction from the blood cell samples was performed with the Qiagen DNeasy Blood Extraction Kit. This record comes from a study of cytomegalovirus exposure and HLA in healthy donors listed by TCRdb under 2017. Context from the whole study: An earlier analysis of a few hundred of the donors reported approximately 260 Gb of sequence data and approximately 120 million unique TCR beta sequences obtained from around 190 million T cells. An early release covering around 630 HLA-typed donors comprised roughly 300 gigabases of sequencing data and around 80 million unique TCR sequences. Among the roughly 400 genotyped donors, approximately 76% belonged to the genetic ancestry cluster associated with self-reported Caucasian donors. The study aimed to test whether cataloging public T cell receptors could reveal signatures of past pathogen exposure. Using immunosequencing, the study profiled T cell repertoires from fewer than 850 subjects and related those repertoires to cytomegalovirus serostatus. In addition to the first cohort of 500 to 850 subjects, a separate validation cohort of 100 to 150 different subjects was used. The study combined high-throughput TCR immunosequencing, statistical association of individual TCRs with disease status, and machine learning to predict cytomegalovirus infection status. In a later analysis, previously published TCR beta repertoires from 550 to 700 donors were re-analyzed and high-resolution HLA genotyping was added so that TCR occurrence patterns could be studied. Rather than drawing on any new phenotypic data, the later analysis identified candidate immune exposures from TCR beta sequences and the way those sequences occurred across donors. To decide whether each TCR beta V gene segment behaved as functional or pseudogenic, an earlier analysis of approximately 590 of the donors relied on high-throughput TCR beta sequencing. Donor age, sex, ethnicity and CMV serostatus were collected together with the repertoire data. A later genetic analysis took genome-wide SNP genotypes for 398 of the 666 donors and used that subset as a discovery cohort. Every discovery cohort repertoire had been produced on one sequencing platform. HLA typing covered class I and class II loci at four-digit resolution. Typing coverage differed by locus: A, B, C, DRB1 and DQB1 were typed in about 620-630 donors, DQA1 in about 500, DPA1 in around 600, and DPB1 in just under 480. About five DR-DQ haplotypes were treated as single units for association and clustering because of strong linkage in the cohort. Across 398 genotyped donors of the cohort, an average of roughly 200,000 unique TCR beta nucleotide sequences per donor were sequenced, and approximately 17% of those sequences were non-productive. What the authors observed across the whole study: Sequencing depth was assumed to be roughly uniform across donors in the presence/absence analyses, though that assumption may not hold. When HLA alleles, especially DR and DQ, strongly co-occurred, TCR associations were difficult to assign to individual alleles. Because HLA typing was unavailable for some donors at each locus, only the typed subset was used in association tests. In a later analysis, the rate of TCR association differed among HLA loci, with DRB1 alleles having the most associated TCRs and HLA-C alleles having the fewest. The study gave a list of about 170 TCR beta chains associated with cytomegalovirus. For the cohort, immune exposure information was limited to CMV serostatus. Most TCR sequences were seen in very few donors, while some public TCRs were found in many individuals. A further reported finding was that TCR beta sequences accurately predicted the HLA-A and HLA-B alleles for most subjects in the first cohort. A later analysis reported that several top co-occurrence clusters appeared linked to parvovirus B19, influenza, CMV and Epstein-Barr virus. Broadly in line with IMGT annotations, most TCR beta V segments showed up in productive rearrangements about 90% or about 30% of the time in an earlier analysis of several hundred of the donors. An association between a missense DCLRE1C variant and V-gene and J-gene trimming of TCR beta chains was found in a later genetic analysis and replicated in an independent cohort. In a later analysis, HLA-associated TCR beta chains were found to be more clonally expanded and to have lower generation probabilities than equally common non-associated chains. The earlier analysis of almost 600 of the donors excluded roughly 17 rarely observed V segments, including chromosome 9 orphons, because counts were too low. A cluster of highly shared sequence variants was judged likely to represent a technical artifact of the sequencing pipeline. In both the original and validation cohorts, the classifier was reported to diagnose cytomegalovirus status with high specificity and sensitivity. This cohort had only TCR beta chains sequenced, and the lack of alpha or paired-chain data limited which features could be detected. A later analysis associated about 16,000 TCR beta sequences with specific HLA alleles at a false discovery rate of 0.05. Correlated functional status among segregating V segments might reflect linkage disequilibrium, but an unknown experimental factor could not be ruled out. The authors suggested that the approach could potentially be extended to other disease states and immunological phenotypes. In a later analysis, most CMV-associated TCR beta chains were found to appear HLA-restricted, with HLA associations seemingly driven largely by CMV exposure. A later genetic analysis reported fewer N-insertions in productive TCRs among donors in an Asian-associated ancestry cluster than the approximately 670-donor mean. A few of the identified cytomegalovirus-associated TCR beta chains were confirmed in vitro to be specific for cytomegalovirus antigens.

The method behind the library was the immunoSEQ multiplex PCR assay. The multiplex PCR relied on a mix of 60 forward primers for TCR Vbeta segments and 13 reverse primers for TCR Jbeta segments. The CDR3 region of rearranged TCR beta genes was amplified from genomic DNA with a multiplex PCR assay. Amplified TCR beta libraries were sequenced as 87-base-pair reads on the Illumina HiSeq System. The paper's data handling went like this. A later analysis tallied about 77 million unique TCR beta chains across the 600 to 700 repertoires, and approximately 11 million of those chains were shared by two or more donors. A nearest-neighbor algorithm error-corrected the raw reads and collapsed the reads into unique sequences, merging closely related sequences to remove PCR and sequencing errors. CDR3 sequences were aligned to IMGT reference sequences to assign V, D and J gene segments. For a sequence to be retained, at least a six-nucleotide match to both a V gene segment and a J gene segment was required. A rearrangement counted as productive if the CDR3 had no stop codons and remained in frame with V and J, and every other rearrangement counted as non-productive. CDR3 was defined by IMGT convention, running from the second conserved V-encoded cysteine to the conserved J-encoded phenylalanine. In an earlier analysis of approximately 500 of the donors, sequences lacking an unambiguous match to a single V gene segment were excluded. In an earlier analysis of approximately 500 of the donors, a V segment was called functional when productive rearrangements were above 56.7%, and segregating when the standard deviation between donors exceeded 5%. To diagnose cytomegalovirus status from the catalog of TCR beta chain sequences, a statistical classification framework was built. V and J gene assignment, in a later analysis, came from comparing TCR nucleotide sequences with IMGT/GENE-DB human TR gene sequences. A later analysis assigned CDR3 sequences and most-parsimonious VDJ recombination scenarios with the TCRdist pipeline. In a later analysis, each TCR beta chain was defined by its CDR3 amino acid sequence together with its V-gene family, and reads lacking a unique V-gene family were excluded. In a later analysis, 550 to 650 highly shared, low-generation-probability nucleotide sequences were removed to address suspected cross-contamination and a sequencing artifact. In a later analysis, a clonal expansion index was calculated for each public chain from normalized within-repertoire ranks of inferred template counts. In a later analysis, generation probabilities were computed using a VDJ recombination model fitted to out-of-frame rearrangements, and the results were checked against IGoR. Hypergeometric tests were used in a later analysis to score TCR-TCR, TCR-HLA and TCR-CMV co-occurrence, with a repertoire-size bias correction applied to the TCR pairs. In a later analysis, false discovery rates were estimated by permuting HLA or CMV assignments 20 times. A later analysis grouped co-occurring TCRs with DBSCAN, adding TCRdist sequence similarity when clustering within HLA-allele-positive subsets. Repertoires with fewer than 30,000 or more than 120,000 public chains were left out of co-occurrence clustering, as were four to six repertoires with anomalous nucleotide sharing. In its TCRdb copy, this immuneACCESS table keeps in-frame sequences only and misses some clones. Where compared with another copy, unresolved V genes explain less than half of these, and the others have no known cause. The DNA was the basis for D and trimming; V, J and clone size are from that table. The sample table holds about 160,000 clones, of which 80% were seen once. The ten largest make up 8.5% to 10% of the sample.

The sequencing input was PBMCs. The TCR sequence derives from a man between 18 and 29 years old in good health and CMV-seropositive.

The nucleotide sequence reads TGTGCCAGCTCCTTGGGGACAGGGGTGAGAGAGACCCAGTACTTC. Its translation is CASSLGTGVRETQYF. The chain was built from TRBV2 and TRBJ2-5, with 10 bases aligning to TRBD1. Ends trimmed: V by 8 bases, J by 4 bases; bases unmatched to a gene: 10. The germline V gene gives CDR1 as SNHLY and CDR2 as FYNNEI. The CDR3, from cysteine to phenylalanine, totals 15 residues. Only CDR3 DNA remains: 45 bases, in frame from the first base. Reference TRBV2 and TRBJ2-5 genes cover what lies past the CDR3, so the full variable domain is EPEVTQTPSHQVTQMGQEVILRCVPISNHLYFYWYRQILGQKVEFLVSFYNNEISEKSEIFDDQFSVERPDGSNFTLKIRSTKLEDSAMYFCASSLGTGVRETQYFGPGTRLLVL.